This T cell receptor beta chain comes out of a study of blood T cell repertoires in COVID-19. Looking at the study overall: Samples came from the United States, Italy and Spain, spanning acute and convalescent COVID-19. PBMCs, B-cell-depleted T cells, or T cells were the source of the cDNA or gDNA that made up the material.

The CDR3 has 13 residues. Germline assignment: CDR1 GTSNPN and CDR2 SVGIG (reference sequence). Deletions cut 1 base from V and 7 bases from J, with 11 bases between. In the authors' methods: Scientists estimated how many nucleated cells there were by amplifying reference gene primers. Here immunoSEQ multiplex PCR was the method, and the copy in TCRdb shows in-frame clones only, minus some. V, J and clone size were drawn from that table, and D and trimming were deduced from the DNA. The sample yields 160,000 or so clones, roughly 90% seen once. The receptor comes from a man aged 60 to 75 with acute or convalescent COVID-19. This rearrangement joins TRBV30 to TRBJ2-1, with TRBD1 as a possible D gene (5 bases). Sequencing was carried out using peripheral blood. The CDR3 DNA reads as TGTGCCTGGAGTGGGAGACAGAATAATGAGCAGTTCTTC. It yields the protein CAWSGRQNNEQFF.